A single sample gave rise to the 28 T cell receptor beta chains below, sequenced in a study of cytotoxic CD8 clonotypes in ibrutinib-treated CLL. Repertoires were generated with immunoSEQ multiplex PCR, while TCRdb's copy carries only in-frame clones and drops some. Here the sample spans 150,000 to 200,000 clones, 70% to 90% being singletons. Sequences were derived from PBMCs, sampled at disease progression, from a patient treated with ibrutinib. These receptors originate from a human donor with chronic lymphocytic leukemia.

This chain connects TRBV5-1 to TRBJ2-3; TRBD1 matches at 7 bases. This CDR3 contains 14 residues. Looked up from germline, CDR1 is SGHRS and CDR2 is YFSETQ. The ends lost 3 bases at V and 4 bases at J; junction bases unmatched: 5. Written as DNA, the CDR3 is TGCGCCAGCAGCTGGGACAGTGTCGCAGATACGCAGTATTTT. Translation gives CASSWDSVADTQYF.

DNA of the CDR3: TGTGCCAGTAGTAATTACAGGGGAAGGTCCTACAATGAGCAGTTCTTC. Translated, it gives CASSNYRGRSYNEQFF. The chain has TRBV19 and TRBJ2-1, with TRBD1 identical over 7 bases. There are 16 residues in the CDR3. Germline CDR1 is LNHDA and CDR2 is SQIVND (reference sequence). Losses at the gene ends were 4 bases for V and 1 base for J; bases not matched to a gene: 7.

The genes are TRBV6-5 and TRBJ1-5, with 7 nucleotides matching TRBD1. The length of the CDR3 is 15 residues. V lost 6 bases, J lost 0 bases, and 5 bases stayed unmatched. CDR1 and CDR2 from the germline V gene are MNHEY and SVGAGI. CDR3 loop: CASRDGTASNQPQHF. Here the CDR3 DNA reads TGTGCCAGCAGAGACGGGACAGCTAGCAATCAGCCCCAGCATTTT.

The CDR3 loop reads CASGLGGGQGIYGYTF. The DNA of the CDR3 is TGTGCCAGCGGGCTGGGTGGAGGCCAGGGGATTTATGGCTACACCTTC. V usage is TRBV27 and J usage is TRBJ1-2; a weak D match, TRBD1 (6 bases). The germline V gene encodes CDR1 MNHEY and CDR2 SMNVEV (reference sequence). Trimming removed 8 bases from V and 5 bases from J, with 24 bases in between. CDR3 length: 16 residues.

The V call is TRBV5-1, the J call TRBJ2-5, with D possibly matching TRBD1 (5 bases). CDR1 is SGHRS and CDR2 is YFSETQ in the germline V gene. V was shortened by 4 bases and J by 5 bases, with 15 bases between the two germline ends. This CDR3 contains 14 residues. This chain's CDR3 is CASSKDTSQETQYF. As DNA, the CDR3 is TGCGCCAGCAGCAAGGACACGTCCCAGGAGACCCAGTACTTC.

The rearrangement joins TRBV5-4 to TRBJ1-1; D remains unclear. The CDR3 covers 14 residues. V lost 4 bases and J lost 1, with 11 bases in between. Germline CDR1 is SGHNT and CDR2 is YYREEE (reference sequence). The CDR3 is CASSLTPRNTEAFF. The DNA of the CDR3 is TGTGCCAGCAGCCTCACCCCTCGGAACACTGAAGCTTTCTTT.

The V call is TRBV11-2, the J call TRBJ1-3; tentatively, D is TRBD1 (6 bases). This CDR3 is built from 17 residues. The V end was cut by 6 bases, the J end by 0 bases, with 18 bases between. Germline assignment: CDR1 SGHAT and CDR2 FQNNGV. The CDR3: CASSTGLGSNSGNTIYF. CDR3 nucleotide sequence: TGTGCCAGCAGTACAGGGTTAGGGTCAAACTCTGGAAACACCATATATTTT.

This clone was observed once. The chain uses TRBV27 and TRBJ1-6; 8 nucleotides line up with TRBD1. The CDR3 has 13 residues. After removal of 8 bases from V and 14 bases from J, the junction contained 11 bases not matched to a gene. Germline assignment: CDR1 MNHEY and CDR2 SMNVEV (reference sequence). For the CDR3, the DNA is TGTGCCAGCGCGGACAGGGAGAAACACACCCTCCACTTT. Translating gives CASADREKHTLHF.

The rearrangement links TRBV25-1 to TRBJ1-1; tentative D call: TRBD1 (6 bases). The CDR3 is 13 residues long. V was cut by 11 bases and J by 1 base, with 14 bases left in between. Germline V gene lookup returns CDR1 MGHDK and CDR2 SYGVNS. CDR3: CASQGRGNTEAFF. As DNA, the CDR3 is TGTGCCTCTCAGGGGCGTGGGAACACTGAAGCTTTCTTT.

The rearrangement uses TRBV7-2 and TRBJ2-1, with 15 positions matching TRBD2. The germline CDR1 and CDR2 sequences are SGHTA and FQGNSA. Trimming at V came to 4 bases and at J to 0 bases, leaving 1 base not matched to a gene. The length of the CDR3 is 17 residues. Here the CDR3 reads CASSWTSGRASYNEQFF. The CDR3, as DNA: TGTGCCAGCAGCTGGACTAGCGGGAGGGCCTCCTACAATGAGCAGTTCTTC.

This clone has more than one count but fewer than ten. V is TRBV9 and J is TRBJ1-3; D gene ambiguous. Germline V gene data show CDR1 as SGDLS and CDR2 as YYNGEE. Trimming took 3 bases from V and 1 from J, leaving 11 bases between them. The CDR3 is made up of 15 amino acids. CDR3 nucleotide sequence: TGTGCCAGCAGCGAGACCCTTACTTCTGGAAACACCATATATTTT. Translation: CASSETLTSGNTIYF.

This clone was counted between two and nine times. The rearrangement links TRBV28 to TRBJ1-1, with D possibly TRBD1 on 5 matching bases. CDR1 and CDR2 from the germline V gene are MDHEN and SYDVKM. The CDR3 runs 15 residues. Trimming stripped 2 bases from V and 5 bases from J, with 15 bases between. The CDR3 loop is CASSLAALGRTEAFF. The CDR3 nucleotides are TGTGCCAGCAGTTTAGCGGCGCTGGGGCGGACTGAAGCTTTCTTT.

The chain recombines TRBV7-9 with TRBJ1-1; tentative D call: TRBD1 (5 bases). The CDR3 is 13 amino acids. Trimming left V 3 bases short and J 5 bases short, with 10 bases between. CDR1 and CDR2 (germline): SEHNR, FQNEAQ (reference sequence). CDR3 residues: CASSFPGATEAFF. The DNA of the CDR3 is TGTGCCAGCAGCTTCCCTGGGGCAACTGAAGCTTTCTTT.

The chain recombines TRBV7-2 with TRBJ2-1; 7 nucleotides align to TRBD2. The CDR3 spans 16 residues. Germline assignment: CDR1 SGHTA and CDR2 FQGNSA. The trim removed 2 bases at V and 0 bases at J, leaving 4 bases unmatched. Written as DNA, the CDR3 is TGTGCCAGCAGCTTAACAAGGACTAGCTCCTACAATGAGCAGTTCTTC. Its protein product is CASSLTRTSSYNEQFF.

The CDR3, as DNA: TGCGCCAGCAGCCCCCTCGAACAGGGCAAAGAGACCCAGTACTTC. Translated: CASSPLEQGKETQYF. The rearrangement joins TRBV4-1 to TRBJ2-5; perhaps TRBD1 as D (6 bases). The CDR3 spans 15 residues. CDR1 MGHRA and CDR2 YSYEKL come from the germline V gene. The germline V and J ends were trimmed by 4 bases and 3 bases, with 15 bases remaining between them.

There are a few counts of this clone. This chain joins TRBV19 and TRBJ1-2; D is uncertain. V was cut by 1 base and J by 4 bases, with 10 bases left in between. CDR3 length: 14 amino acids. The germline CDR1 and CDR2 sequences are LNHDA and SQIVND (reference sequence). The CDR3 DNA sequence: TGTGCCAGTAGTATAGGAGGGTCCGGCTATGGCTACACCTTC. This codes for CASSIGGSGYGYTF.

The chain recombines TRBV4-1 with TRBJ2-3; no reliable D call. The length of the CDR3 is 16 residues. V dropped 1 base and J dropped 2 bases, with 13 bases sitting between them. Germline V gives CDR1 MGHRA, CDR2 YSYEKL. This CDR3 reads CASSQVRQVPTDTQYF. Here the CDR3 DNA reads TGCGCCAGCAGCCAAGTACGTCAAGTTCCCACAGATACGCAGTATTTT.

This chain links TRBV7-9 with TRBJ2-1; a possible D gene is TRBD2 (5 bases). From germline, CDR1 is SEHNR and CDR2 FQNEAQ (reference sequence). The CDR3 spans 13 residues. V lost 4 bases to trimming and J lost 8 bases, with 12 bases between them. This chain's CDR3 is CASSSTLRDEQFF. As DNA, the CDR3 is TGTGCCAGCAGCTCTACCTTGAGGGATGAGCAGTTCTTC.

The chain uses TRBV4-2 and TRBJ2-7, with a possible D match to TRBD2 (5 bases). Germline V lookup: CDR1 LGHNA, CDR2 YNFKEQ. The CDR3 contains 14 residues. The V and J ends lost 0 bases and 3 bases respectively, with 9 bases between them. The CDR3 loop reads CASSQDFTSYEQYF. The CDR3 DNA reads TGTGCCAGCAGCCAAGATTTCACTAGCTACGAGCAGTACTTC.

This clone was seen a single time. V and J are TRBV5-5 and TRBJ2-5, with D possibly being TRBD2 (5 bases). V was trimmed by 2 bases and J by 7 bases, leaving 24 bases between them. The CDR3 has 17 amino acids. In germline, CDR1 is SGHKS, CDR2 YYEKEE (reference sequence). The CDR3 DNA reads as TGTGCCAGCAGCTTTAGTAGACTTGTCGCGGCGGCGGGGACCCAGTACTTC. Amino acids: CASSFSRLVAAAGTQYF.

The chain carries TRBV27 and TRBJ2-6; 9 bases agree with TRBD1. CDR1 is MNHEY and CDR2 is SMNVEV in the germline V gene (reference sequence). V shed 7 bases and J 0 bases; nucleotides not matched to a gene: 19. The CDR3 loop spans 21 amino acids. The CDR3 spells CASKPGQGRSGALSGANVLTF. The DNA of the CDR3 is TGTGCCAGCAAACCGGGACAGGGACGGAGTGGAGCTCTCTCTGGGGCCAACGTCCTGACTTTC. Filled out from reference TRBV27 and TRBJ2-6, the complete variable domain reads EAQVTQNPRYLITVTGKKLTVTCSQNMNHEYMSWYRQDPGLGLRQIYYSMNVEVTDKGDVPEGYKVSRKEKRNFPLILESPSPNQTSLYFCASKPGQGRSGALSGANVLTFGAGSRLTVL.

This clone was detected many times. This sequence joins TRBV4-2 and TRBJ2-7; 10 bases are a match to TRBD2. This CDR3 spans 16 amino acids. Germline V CDR1 and CDR2: LGHNA, YNFKEQ. V shed 1 base, J shed 6 bases, and the junction held 9 bases outside the gene matches. The CDR3 nucleotides are TGTGCCAGCAGCCAAGTCCGACTAGCGGGTAATGCCGAGCAGTACTTC. Protein product: CASSQVRLAGNAEQYF.

V usage is TRBV5-1 and J usage is TRBJ1-2, with D maybe TRBD1 (5 bases). V lost 4 bases and J lost 3, with 10 bases in between. CDR3 length: 13 amino acids. In germline, CDR1 is SGHRS, CDR2 YFSETQ. Here the CDR3 reads CASSPGGDYGYTF. The CDR3 nucleotides are TGCGCCAGCAGCCCCGGGGGTGACTATGGCTACACCTTC.

This clone has a handful of counts. This sequence joins TRBV11-3 and TRBJ1-1; a weak D match, TRBD1 (5 bases). Germline V gene sequence: CDR1 SGHNT, CDR2 YENEEA. The CDR3 is 18 residues long. V lost 7 bases and J 3 bases, leaving 27 bases between the germline ends. DNA of the CDR3: TGTGCCAGCACCCTGGGCAGAAGCTTTGGCTTAGGGGACACTGAAGCTTTCTTT. This encodes CASTLGRSFGLGDTEAFF.

This clone has just a few counts. The chain uses TRBV10-3 and TRBJ1-1, with D possibly matching TRBD1 (6 bases). This CDR3 spans 13 amino acids. Germline V gene sequence: CDR1 ENHRY, CDR2 SYGVKD. V was shortened by 9 bases and J by 0 bases, with 11 bases between the two germline ends. The CDR3 reads CAIAQGMNTEAFF. As DNA, the CDR3 is TGTGCCATTGCCCAGGGGATGAACACTGAAGCTTTCTTT.

The J gene is TRBJ2-2, the V gene TRBV11-3, with D hard to call. The CDR3 totals 13 residues. V was cut by 2 bases and J by 6 bases, with 7 bases left in between. CDR1 is SGHNT, CDR2 YENEEA, per germline. CDR3 protein: CASSLIPAGELFF. The CDR3 nucleotides are TGTGCCAGCAGCTTAATCCCGGCCGGGGAGCTGTTTTTT.

The chain employs TRBV10-1 and TRBJ2-1; TRBD2 agrees at 12 bases. There are 15 residues in the CDR3. CDR1 and CDR2 from the germline V gene are WNHNN and SYGVQD (reference sequence). J lost 1 base, V lost 6 bases, and 1 base had no gene match. The CDR3 nucleotides are TGCGCCAGCAGCGGACTAGCGGGGTCCTACAATGAGCAGTTCTTC. As protein: CASSGLAGSYNEQFF.

This clone was observed a single time. One end of the junction varies from germline; a read error may be responsible. The V call is TRBV9, the J call TRBJ2-7; D is possibly TRBD1 (6 bases). This CDR3 comprises 12 residues. The germline V gene has CDR1 SGDLS and CDR2 YYNGEE. The CDR3: CASSVPPGQLSF. The CDR3, as DNA: TGTGCCAGCAGCGTTCCCCCCGGACAGCTTTCCTTC.